The T cell receptor (beta chain) under discussion was sequenced for a study of shared T cell receptors in the human thymus. The germline V gene encodes CDR1 SGHNT and CDR2 YYREEE (reference sequence). The V gene lost 2 bases and the J gene lost 6 bases, with 11 bases spanning the gap. The CDR3 spans 13 residues. Assay: immunoSEQ multiplex PCR; the TCRdb copy retains only in-frame clones and omits some. The sample carries hundreds of thousands of clones, around 87% recorded once. Separately, the same data were catalogued under a study of human thymus T cells. This second report adds: Thymus was obtained from resections taken during corrective heart surgery.

The V call is TRBV5-4, the J call TRBJ1-2; D remains unclear. The sequencing sample was made of thymocytes. This TCR derives from a boy in the first two years of life with a congenital heart defect. CDR3 loop: CASSFLTSNGYTF. The DNA of the CDR3 is TGTGCCAGCAGCTTTTTGACAAGCAATGGCTACACCTTC.